Listed below are T cell receptor beta chains from one sample, sequenced in a study of blood T cell repertoires in COVID-19. Sequenced by immunoSEQ multiplex PCR; TCRdb stores in-frame clones only, minus some. This table has about 300,000 clones, around 86% appearing once. The sample taken for sequencing was peripheral blood. The receptors were sampled from a man aged 65 to 79 with acute or convalescent COVID-19. Each CDR3 is given with its conserved first and last residue. Fields, in order: clone size, J gene, D gene, V gene, CDR3 DNA, CDR3 protein. The D gene is left open where the match is weak. The size entry is marked missing in some rows and otherwise reads once, few, many or a size class.

few	TRBJ1-5	TRBD1	TRBV19	TGTGCCAGTAGTATCAGGACAGGGGGCAATCAGCCCCAGCATTTT	CASSIRTGGNQPQHF
NA	TRBJ2-3	TRBD2	TRBV19	TGTGCCAGTAGCCTACTAGCGGGAGAGCAGTATTTT	CASSLLAGEQYF
NA	TRBJ1-2	NA	TRBV28	TGTGCCAGCAATCCCGACAGCCGAGGCTACACCTTC	CASNPDSRGYTF
NA	TRBJ1-5	NA	TRBV30	TGTGCCTGGGGCCCTGGACAGATATTCAATCAGCCCCAGCATTTT	CAWGPGQIFNQPQHF
NA	TRBJ2-3	NA	TRBV11-3	TGTGCCAGCAGCTTAGGCCAAGGGAGTACAGATACGCAGTATTTT	CASSLGQGSTDTQYF
NA	TRBJ1-1	NA	TRBV5-1	TGCGCCAGCAGCTTGTCCGCGGATCCAAGCACTGAAGCTTTCTTT	CASSLSADPSTEAFF
NA	TRBJ2-1	NA	TRBV5-4	TGTGCCAGCAGCTTGTTGAGCCAGGTAGACAATGAGCAGTTCTTC	CASSLLSQVDNEQFF
NA	TRBJ2-1	TRBD2	TRBV6-2/TRBV6-3	TGTGCCAGCAGTTACATAGCGGGGAACAATGAGCAGTTCTTC	CASSYIAGNNEQFF
NA	TRBJ1-5	NA	TRBV5-6	TGTGCCAGCAGCTTGGCCAAGGGAGTTCAGCCCCAGCATTTT	CASSLAKGVQPQHF
NA	TRBJ2-6	NA	TRBV28	TGTGCCAGCAGTTTAAACAGATACGGGGCCAACGTCCTGACTTTC	CASSLNRYGANVLTF
once	TRBJ2-1	TRBD2	TRBV4-3	TGCGCCAGCAGTTCTACTAGCGGGTCTGAGCAGTTCTTC	CASSSTSGSEQFF
NA	TRBJ2-7	TRBD1	TRBV15	TGTGCCACCAGCAGACTCCCGCGGACAGGCGGCGAGCAGTACTTC	CATSRLPRTGGEQYF
NA	TRBJ2-1	NA	TRBV9	TGTGCCAGCAGCGTAGGCAAAGGGAGCTCCTACAATGAGCAGTTCTTC	CASSVGKGSSYNEQFF
once	TRBJ2-7	TRBD1	TRBV28	TGTGCCAGCAGTGAACTGGGGACAGTGAATTACTACGAGCAGTACTTC	CASSELGTVNYYEQYF
NA	TRBJ1-5	NA	TRBV7-2	TGTGCCAGCAGCTTATCCGGGGGGAATCAGCCCCAGCATTTT	CASSLSGGNQPQHF
NA	TRBJ2-3	TRBD1	TRBV4-2	TGTGCCAGCAGCCAAGGGGAAAGGACAGGGGACCCCACAGATACGCAGTATTTT	CASSQGERTGDPTDTQYF
NA	TRBJ1-6	NA	TRBV12-2	TGTGCAAGTCGCTTAGATGAGTCGCGACAGCTCTATAATTCACCCCTCCACTTT	CASRLDESRQLYNSPLHF
NA	TRBJ1-1	NA	TRBV5-1	TGCGCCAGCAGCTTGGCGAGCGGGCGTATTGAAGCTTTCTTT	CASSLASGRIEAFF
NA	TRBJ1-2	NA	TRBV7-9	TGTGCCAGCAGCGCCGGGACTCTCTATGGCTACACCTTC	CASSAGTLYGYTF
NA	TRBJ2-7	NA	TRBV11-2	TGTGCCAGCGGTGGGGCTAACTCCTACGAGCAGTACTTC	CASGGANSYEQYF
NA	TRBJ1-1	NA	TRBV18	TGTGCCAGCTCACCAGTGGGACAGAACACTGAAGCTTTCTTT	CASSPVGQNTEAFF
few	TRBJ1-2	TRBD1	TRBV10-3	TGTGCCTCCCTCGGGACAGCGGAAATCGGCTACACCTTC	CASLGTAEIGYTF
NA	TRBJ2-5	TRBD1	TRBV5-1	TGCGCCAGCAGGTTGACAGGGGGGGAGACCCAGTACTTC	CASRLTGGETQYF
NA	TRBJ2-7	TRBD1	TRBV5-4	TGTGCCAGCAGCCCGGGACAGGGCTCCTACGAGCAGTACTTC	CASSPGQGSYEQYF
NA	TRBJ1-2	TRBD1	TRBV10-3	TGTGCCGTCCAGACAGGGTTTCCCTATGGCTACACCTTC	CAVQTGFPYGYTF
once	TRBJ2-5	NA	TRBV30	TGTGCCTGGAGTGTGATGAGAAACCAAGAGACCCAGTACTTC	CAWSVMRNQETQYF
NA	TRBJ2-1	NA	TRBV11-3	TGTGCCAGCAGCTTAGGGGGACTGATCAATGAGCAGTTCTTC	CASSLGGLINEQFF